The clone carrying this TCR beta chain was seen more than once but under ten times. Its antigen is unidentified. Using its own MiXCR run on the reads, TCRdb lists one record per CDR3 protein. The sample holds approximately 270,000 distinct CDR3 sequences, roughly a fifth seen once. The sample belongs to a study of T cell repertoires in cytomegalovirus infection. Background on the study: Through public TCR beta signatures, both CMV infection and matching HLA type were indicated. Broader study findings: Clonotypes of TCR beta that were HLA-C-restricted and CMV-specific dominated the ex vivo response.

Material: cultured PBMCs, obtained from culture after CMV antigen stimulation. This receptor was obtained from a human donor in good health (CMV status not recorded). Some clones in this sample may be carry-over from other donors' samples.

The CDR3 loop reads CASSYGGIGNEQFF. As DNA, the CDR3 is TGTGCCAGCAGTTACGGAGGGATAGGGAATGAGCAGTTCTTC. The chain combines TRBV6-2 or TRBV6-3 with TRBJ2-1; a possible D gene is TRBD2 (6 bases). Deletions cut 2 bases from V and 7 bases from J, with 12 bases between. The CDR3 has 14 residues. Germline CDR1 and CDR2: MNHEY and SVGEGT.